This T cell receptor beta chain originates from a study of blood T cell repertoires in COVID-19. Across the study: Acute and convalescent COVID-19 samples came from the United States, Italy and Spain. The analysed material was cDNA or gDNA that came from T cells, B-cell-depleted T cells, or PBMCs.

Original methodology: Scientists estimated how many nucleated cells there were by amplifying reference gene primers. Method: immunoSEQ multiplex PCR; TCRdb's copy keeps in-frame clones and lacks some. Clone size and the V and J calls come from that table; the DNA yielded D and trimming. The data contain some 130,000 clones, 55% to 75% of them seen just once; the ten biggest clones take up 1.5% to 2%. Trimming took 4 bases from V and 7 from J, leaving 19 bases between them. The CDR3 is 15 amino acids. CDR1 is MNHNY, CDR2 SVGAGI, per germline (reference sequence). The specimen was peripheral blood. The origin of this receptor is a woman in her 70s with acute or convalescent COVID-19. V usage is TRBV6-6 and J usage is TRBJ1-2; D not resolved. Written as DNA, the CDR3 is TGTGCCAGCAGTTTTGCGATGGAGCCTTCGGGTGGCTACACCTTC. It codes for CASSFAMEPSGGYTF.